The 10 T cell receptor beta chains presented below share a single source sample, sequenced in a study of blood T cell repertoires in COVID-19. Assay: immunoSEQ multiplex PCR; the TCRdb copy retains only in-frame clones and omits some. The table shows roughly 250,000 clones, with around 85% occurring only once. Sequenced material: peripheral blood. These receptors all stem from a human donor with COVID-19, enrolled during active disease. The donor label of this sample is uncertain.

The chain joins TRBV5-5 to TRBJ1-2; 8 nucleotides align to TRBD1. The ends lost 0 bases at V and 2 bases at J; junction bases unmatched: 9. CDR3 length: 17 amino acids. Germline values: CDR1 SGHKS, CDR2 YYEKEE (reference sequence). CDR3 in amino acids: CASSLAVGQEGNYGYTF. For the CDR3, the DNA is TGTGCCAGCAGCTTGGCCGTGGGACAGGAGGGGAACTATGGCTACACCTTC. Together with reference TRBV5-5 and TRBJ1-2, the CDR3 gives the full variable domain: DAGVTQSPTHLIKTRGQQVTLRCSPISGHKSVSWYQQVLGQGPQFIFQYYEKEERGRGNFPDRFSARQFPNYSSELNVNALLLGDSALYLCASSLAVGQEGNYGYTFGSGTRLTVV.

V usage is TRBV18 and J usage is TRBJ1-6; TRBD1 matches 7 bases. The CDR3 length is 14 residues. V lost 5 bases to trimming and J lost 7 bases; unmatched junction nucleotides: 5. From germline, CDR1 is KGHSH and CDR2 LQKENI. CDR3 amino acids: CASSGTVSNSPLHF. DNA of the CDR3: TGTGCCAGCTCAGGGACAGTCTCAAATTCACCCCTCCACTTT.

V gene TRBV3-1 (or the pseudogene TRBV3-2) combines with J gene TRBJ2-5; TRBD1 aligns across 8 bases. Per the germline V gene, CDR1 is LGHDT and CDR2 is YNNKEL (reference sequence). The CDR3 is made up of 16 amino acids. Germline trimming cut 1 base from V and 4 bases from J; bases unmatched to any gene: 8. The CDR3 reads CASSQAGQARGETQYF. Written as DNA, the CDR3 is TGTGCCAGCAGCCAAGCGGGACAGGCCAGGGGAGAGACCCAGTACTTC.

The chain recombines TRBV6-5 with TRBJ2-1, with 7 nucleotides matching TRBD2. The V gene's germline CDR1 is MNHEY and CDR2 SVGAGI. The CDR3 spans 16 residues. Trimming cost V 2 bases and J 6 bases; bases outside gene matches: 10. The CDR3 sequence: CASSYRTSVRINEQFF. CDR3 bases: TGTGCCAGCAGTTACCGAACTAGCGTGAGAATCAATGAGCAGTTCTTC.

The chain links TRBV27 to TRBJ1-3, with D maybe TRBD1 (5 bases). Germline V gene lookup returns CDR1 MNHEY and CDR2 SMNVEV (reference sequence). The V end was cut by 6 bases, the J end by 2 bases, with 23 bases between. The CDR3 runs to 18 residues. This CDR3 reads CASSPQFIWGTPGNTIYF. In DNA form, the CDR3 reads TGTGCCAGCAGCCCACAGTTTATTTGGGGGACTCCTGGAAACACCATATATTTT.

The V and J genes are TRBV5-1 and TRBJ2-6; 10 bases agree with TRBD1. Germline V gene sequence: CDR1 SGHRS, CDR2 YFSETQ. CDR3 size: 19 residues. With V trimmed by 3 bases and J by 0 bases, 9 bases remained unmatched. Here the CDR3 reads CASSWDPTGGLSGANVLTF. CDR3 DNA sequence: TGCGCCAGCAGCTGGGACCCGACAGGGGGCCTCTCTGGGGCCAACGTCCTGACTTTC.

The V and J genes are TRBV19 and TRBJ2-1; 9 nucleotides match TRBD2. Germline V gives CDR1 LNHDA, CDR2 SQIVND (reference sequence). The V gene end was trimmed by 3 bases and the J gene end by 4 bases; junction bases not matched to a gene: 4. This CDR3 has 15 amino acids. CDR3 nucleotides: TGTGCCAGTAGTATCATAGCGGGAGAGTACAATGAGCAGTTCTTC. It yields the protein CASSIIAGEYNEQFF. Complete variable domain (other parts from reference TRBV19 and TRBJ2-1): DGGITQSPKYLFRKEGQNVTLSCEQNLNHDAMYWYRQDPGQGLRLIYYSQIVNDFQKGDIAEGYSVSREKKESFPLTVTSAQKNPTAFYLCASSIIAGEYNEQFFGPGTRLTVL.

J is TRBJ2-1 and V is TRBV7-2, with a possible D match to TRBD2 (6 bases). Trimming shortened V by 5 bases and J by 10 bases, and 15 bases separated the two germline ends. CDR1 is SGHTA and CDR2 is FQGNSA in the germline V gene. The CDR3 spans 13 residues. CDR3 in amino acids: CASSQETRREQFF. In nucleotides, the CDR3 is TGTGCCAGCAGCCAAGAGACTAGACGCGAGCAGTTCTTC. The whole variable domain, filled in from reference TRBV7-2 and TRBJ2-1, reads GAGVSQSPSNKVTEKGKDVELRCDPISGHTALYWYRQSLGQGLEFLIYFQGNSAPDKSGLPSDRFSAERTGGSVSTLTIQRTQQEDSAVYLCASSQETRREQFFGPGTRLTVL.

A single count supports this clone. The chain combines TRBV12-3 or TRBV12-4 with TRBJ2-3, with D perhaps TRBD1 (6 bases). V was cut by 6 bases and J by 4 bases, with 8 bases left in between. The CDR3 sequence is 12 residues long. DNA for the CDR3: TGTGCCAGCAGGCCAGGGGCAGATACGCAGTATTTT. As protein: CASRPGADTQYF.

This clone was found a few times. The J gene is TRBJ2-2, the V gene TRBV6-5, with D perhaps matching TRBD2 (6 bases). Germline V gives CDR1 MNHEY, CDR2 SVGAGI. The CDR3 length is 15 residues. V lost 6 bases to trimming and J lost 2 bases, with 13 bases between them. The CDR3 protein is CASRLTGLNTGELFF. The CDR3 coding sequence is TGTGCCAGCAGATTAACAGGACTAAACACCGGGGAGCTGTTTTTT.